This TCR beta chain emerged from a study of beta chain features in type 1 diabetes. J was trimmed by 5 bases and V by 6 bases; bases with no gene match: 19. The V gene's germline CDR1 is MNHEY and CDR2 SMNVEV (reference sequence). The CDR3 sequence is 18 residues long. There are a few counts of this clone. As every portion of the isolated RNA was reverse transcribed, the sequencing read expressed TCRB transcripts. Data came from immunoSEQ multiplex PCR; TCRdb stores just in-frame clones and leaves some out. The repertoire holds about 300,000 clones, with approximately 8.1% as singletons. Per donor, one heparinised blood draw averaged roughly 110 mL.

The J gene is TRBJ2-1, the V gene TRBV27; 7 bases fit TRBD2. The sequence was collected from a woman between 18 and 29 years old in good health. Input material: central memory CD4+ T cells from blood. The CDR3 protein is CASSPYPPGTKGNNEQFF. The CDR3, as DNA: TGTGCCAGCAGCCCTTACCCGCCCGGGACTAAAGGCAACAATGAGCAGTTCTTC.